This T cell receptor beta chain originates from a study of blood T cell repertoires in COVID-19. Overall study: The origin of the acute and convalescent COVID-19 samples was the United States, Italy and Spain. PBMCs, B-cell-depleted T cells, or T cells provided the cDNA or gDNA that made up the material.

Per the study methods: Amplified reference gene primers provided the basis for estimating nucleated cell counts. Method: immunoSEQ multiplex PCR; TCRdb's copy keeps in-frame clones and lacks some. D and trimming were read from the DNA, whereas the V and J calls and clone size are those reported in that table. The sample has approximately 20,000 clones, 75% to 85% seen once; the top ten hold 60% to 65%. This clone was recorded only once. Per the germline V gene, CDR1 is SEHNR and CDR2 is FQNEAQ (reference sequence). Trimming left V 5 bases short and J 0 bases short, with 10 bases between. This CDR3 spans 14 amino acids.

V usage is TRBV7-9 and J usage is TRBJ1-1; D ambiguous. The receptor was isolated from a man of 80 years or more with acute or convalescent COVID-19. Sequenced input: peripheral blood. The CDR3 loop is CASSPGFMNTEAFF. CDR3 nucleotide sequence: TGTGCCAGCAGCCCGGGGTTTATGAACACTGAAGCTTTCTTT.